A single sample gave rise to the 23 T cell receptor beta chains below, sequenced in a study of blood T cell repertoires in COVID-19. The table came from immunoSEQ multiplex PCR; TCRdb's copy has only in-frame clones and leaves some out. Among under 350,000 clones listed, 75% to 90% were seen once. Sequenced: peripheral blood. These receptors were obtained from a man between 40 and 49 years old with acute or convalescent COVID-19.

The V and J genes are TRBV5-1 and TRBJ1-2, with D perhaps TRBD1 (5 bases). This CDR3 region has 15 residues. Germline loops: CDR1 SGHRS, CDR2 YFSETQ. V was cut by 0 bases and J by 0 bases, with 9 bases left in between. CDR3 sequence (DNA): TGCGCCAGCAGCTTGGTGGCCAGGGCTAACTATGGCTACACCTTC. Residues: CASSLVARANYGYTF.

In its sample, this clone was seen once. The chain carries TRBV11-2 and TRBJ1-4; a weak D match, TRBD1 (6 bases). The V and J ends lost 3 bases and 5 bases respectively, with 10 bases between them. The CDR3 length is 14 residues. Germline CDR1 SGHAT, CDR2 FQNNGV. The CDR3: CASSFGGGNEKLFF. The CDR3 coding sequence is TGTGCCAGCAGCTTTGGGGGCGGGAATGAAAAACTGTTTTTT.

V gene TRBV6-5 combines with J gene TRBJ2-2; the match to TRBD1 covers 12 bases. V was clipped by 6 bases and J by 8 bases; unmatched bases: 4. Germline CDR1 MNHEY, CDR2 SVGAGI. This CDR3 is built from 14 residues. CDR3 amino acids: CASRGTGGLGELFF. CDR3 in DNA: TGTGCCAGCAGAGGGACAGGGGGCTTAGGGGAGCTGTTTTTT.

The V gene is TRBV30, the J gene TRBJ1-5; no clear D gene. CDR1 is GTSNPN, CDR2 SVGIG, per germline (reference sequence). V lost 0 bases and J lost 7, with 13 bases in between. This CDR3 contains 14 residues. CDR3 nucleotides: TGTGCCTGGAGTGTACTGACGGGAGGACAGCCCCAGCATTTT. This translates into CAWSVLTGGQPQHF.

V is TRBV2 and J is TRBJ1-5; 7 bases are a match to TRBD1. The CDR3 totals 13 residues. The germline gives CDR1 SNHLY, CDR2 FYNNEI. Trimming cost V 4 bases and J 8 bases; bases outside gene matches: 5. CDR3 nucleotide sequence: TGTGCCAGCAGTGTCCATACAGGGGAGCCCCAGCATTTT. Protein: CASSVHTGEPQHF. Looking up the rest from reference TRBV2 and TRBJ1-5 gives the full variable domain: EPEVTQTPSHQVTQMGQEVILRCVPISNHLYFYWYRQILGQKVEFLVSFYNNEISEKSEIFDDQFSVERPDGSNFTLKIRSTKLEDSAMYFCASSVHTGEPQHFGDGTRLSIL.

This clone showed up just once. The chain employs TRBV7-3 and TRBJ2-2; a weak D match, TRBD1 (5 bases). The ends were cut back, 5 bases at V and 2 bases at J, with 15 bases in the middle. The CDR3 runs to 16 residues. The germline gives CDR1 SGHTA, CDR2 FQGTGA. The CDR3 nucleotides read TGTGCCAGCAGCCCCGACAGACACTTCAACACCGGGGAGCTGTTTTTT. This codes for CASSPDRHFNTGELFF.

The rearrangement joins TRBV3-1 (or the pseudogene TRBV3-2) to TRBJ1-2; D remains ambiguous. Germline-derived CDR1 and CDR2 are LGHDT and YNNKEL (reference sequence). This CDR3 spans 14 amino acids. The V gene lost 4 bases and the J gene lost 2 bases, with 11 bases spanning the gap. The CDR3 here is CASSPQAVNYGYTF. CDR3 DNA: TGTGCCAGCAGCCCTCAGGCCGTCAACTATGGCTACACCTTC.

The chain joins TRBV24-1 to TRBJ2-2, with 7 bases fitting TRBD1. The CDR3 has 15 residues. The V and J ends lost 2 bases and 5 bases, in that order; junction bases with no gene match: 4. Germline loops: CDR1 KGHDR, CDR2 SFDVKD. Here the CDR3 reads CATSDSSRGTGELFF. The CDR3 region has the DNA TGTGCCACCAGTGATTCGAGCAGGGGGACCGGGGAGCTGTTTTTT.

The chain joins TRBV9 to TRBJ1-2, with a tentative D call TRBD1 (6 bases). Per germline, CDR1 SGDLS and CDR2 YYNGEE. The CDR3 extends over 16 amino acids. The V end lost 0 bases, the J end lost 6 bases, and 18 bases lay between the germline ends. The CDR3 DNA sequence: TGTGCCAGCAGCGTAGGGGGGCGCGGGTCTCCGCATGGCTACACCTTC. Its translation is CASSVGGRGSPHGYTF.

CDR3 sequence: CATSRTGFYEQYF. The CDR3 bases are TGTGCCACCAGTCGGACAGGATTCTACGAGCAGTACTTC. This chain joins TRBV24-1 and TRBJ2-7, with 7 bases matching TRBD1. Germline V gene lookup returns CDR1 KGHDR and CDR2 SFDVKD. This CDR3 spans 13 amino acids. V shed 6 bases and J 3 bases; nucleotides not matched to a gene: 4.

Turning to this clone: At one of its ends the junction is not consistent with the germline gene, which may arise from a read error. The V call is TRBV18, the J call TRBJ2-1; 10 nucleotides agree with TRBD1. The germline gives CDR1 KGHSH, CDR2 LQKENI. The CDR3 sequence is 16 residues long. CDR3 protein: CASSLLTGGSDNEQFF. The DNA of the CDR3 is TGTGCCAGCTCCCTGCTGACAGGGGGCTCCGACAATGAGCAGTTCTTC.

This rearrangement joins TRBV2 to TRBJ2-5; D perhaps matches TRBD1 (6 bases). The length of the CDR3 is 12 residues. Trimming stripped 8 bases from V and 4 bases from J, with 11 bases between. CDR1 is SNHLY and CDR2 is FYNNEI in the germline V gene. CDR3 protein: CASRQGRETQYF. CDR3 bases: TGTGCCAGCCGGCAGGGGAGAGAGACCCAGTACTTC.

The count of this clone is one. The V gene is TRBV2, the J gene TRBJ2-2; tentatively, D is TRBD1 (5 bases). The germline CDR1 and CDR2 sequences are SNHLY and FYNNEI. The length of the CDR3 is 14 residues. V was cut by 4 bases and J by 5 bases, with 11 bases left in between. CDR3: CASSAREGTGELFF. CDR3 sequence (DNA): TGTGCCAGCAGTGCCAGGGAAGGGACCGGGGAGCTGTTTTTT. The whole variable domain, filled in from reference TRBV2 and TRBJ2-2, reads EPEVTQTPSHQVTQMGQEVILRCVPISNHLYFYWYRQILGQKVEFLVSFYNNEISEKSEIFDDQFSVERPDGSNFTLKIRSTKLEDSAMYFCASSAREGTGELFFGEGSRLTVL.

The chain recombines TRBV2 with TRBJ1-1; no reliable D call. CDR3 length: 13 amino acids. With 8 bases removed from V and 6 bases from J, the gap between germline ends came to 16 bases. Germline CDR1 SNHLY, CDR2 FYNNEI. CDR3 sequence: CASAQGPGAEAFF. In nucleotides, the CDR3 is TGTGCCAGCGCTCAAGGACCCGGGGCTGAAGCTTTCTTT.

The rearrangement joins TRBV5-1 to TRBJ1-6, with D possibly TRBD1 on 6 matching bases. Germline V gene sequence: CDR1 SGHRS, CDR2 YFSETQ. The CDR3 has 15 amino acids. Deletions cut 0 bases from V and 6 bases from J, with 10 bases between. The CDR3 spells CASSLEGGSNSPLHF. The CDR3 nucleotides read TGCGCCAGCAGCTTGGAAGGGGGAAGTAATTCACCCCTCCACTTT.

V and J are TRBV19 and TRBJ1-1; D might be TRBD1 (6 bases). Germline lookup yields CDR1 LNHDA and CDR2 SQIVND (reference sequence). The germline V and J ends were trimmed by 5 bases and 0 bases, with 16 bases remaining between them. CDR3 length: 16 residues. In DNA, the CDR3 is TGTGCCAGTAGTCCTACGTTGGGGGCTATGAACACTGAAGCTTTCTTT. Protein product: CASSPTLGAMNTEAFF.

The CDR3 is CASSGDFYEQYF. The DNA of the CDR3 is TGTGCCAGCAGTGGGGACTTCTACGAGCAGTACTTC. This chain links TRBV2 with TRBJ2-7, with D maybe TRBD2 (6 bases). V shed 4 bases and J shed 3 bases, with 7 bases lying between them. The CDR3 totals 12 residues. CDR1 SNHLY and CDR2 FYNNEI come from the germline V gene. Looking up the rest from reference TRBV2 and TRBJ2-7 gives the full variable domain: EPEVTQTPSHQVTQMGQEVILRCVPISNHLYFYWYRQILGQKVEFLVSFYNNEISEKSEIFDDQFSVERPDGSNFTLKIRSTKLEDSAMYFCASSGDFYEQYFGPGTRLTVT.

The chain links TRBV29-1 to TRBJ2-3, with D maybe TRBD1 (6 bases). This CDR3 contains 14 residues. Per the germline V gene, CDR1 is SQVTM and CDR2 is ANQGSEA. With 6 bases removed from V and 2 bases from J, the gap between germline ends came to 15 bases. As DNA, the CDR3 is TGCAGCGTCCTACAGGGTCTCCTCACAGATACGCAGTATTTT. Protein sequence: CSVLQGLLTDTQYF.

This clone was observed a handful of times. The chain is built from TRBV10-2 and TRBJ2-7, with 8 bases fitting TRBD2. The V segment lost 5 bases and the J segment 6 bases; nucleotides outside the gene matches: 9. Per the germline V gene, CDR1 is WSHSY and CDR2 is SAAADI. The CDR3 has 14 amino acids. DNA for the CDR3: TGCGCCAGCAGTTTAGCGGGGTACGGATCCGAGCAGTACTTC. Protein product: CASSLAGYGSEQYF.

The chain is built from TRBV10-3 and TRBJ1-1, with D tentatively TRBD1 (6 bases). V was shortened by 5 bases and J by 4 bases, with 11 bases between the two germline ends. This CDR3 has 13 residues. The germline V gene encodes CDR1 ENHRY and CDR2 SYGVKD. CDR3 sequence reads: CAISFFRGTEAFF. CDR3 coding DNA: TGTGCCATCAGTTTTTTCAGGGGCACTGAAGCTTTCTTT.

The chain has TRBV9 and TRBJ1-5; the D gene is possibly TRBD1 (5 bases). This CDR3 region has 13 residues. Germline V gives CDR1 SGDLS, CDR2 YYNGEE. With 3 bases removed from V and 9 bases from J, the gap between germline ends came to 13 bases. CDR3 nucleotide sequence: TGTGCCAGCAGCGCAACCCCAGGGTCGCCCCAGCATTTT. It codes for CASSATPGSPQHF.

The chain combines TRBV18 with TRBJ2-7; D not certain. Germline CDR1 reads KGHSH; CDR2 reads LQKENI. V was cut by 3 bases and J by 0 bases, with 9 bases left in between. This CDR3 comprises 14 residues. The CDR3 here is CASSPSPSSYEQYF. CDR3 coding DNA: TGTGCCAGCTCACCCTCCCCGAGCTCCTACGAGCAGTACTTC.

The chain has TRBV21-1 and TRBJ1-2; the D segment call TRBD1 is taken from the table without a DNA check. TRBV21-1 is annotated as a pseudogene. The CDR3 sequence is 18 residues long. The CDR3 DNA reads TGTGCCAGCCACCTAGGACCGGGACAGGGTCATTCGCGTTATGGCTACACCTTC. Translation gives CASHLGPGQGHSRYGYTF.